These 28 T cell receptor beta chains were sequenced from one sample in a study of blood T cells in healthy people across ages. Alongside a J-beta primer mix, a sample-barcoded 5' primer served in a second PCR lasting roughly 6 to 11 cycles. A single record per CDR3 protein comes from TCRdb applying MiXCR to the 5' RACE reads. The sample includes about 640,000 distinct CDR3 sequences, 58% seen only once; the top ten take 30% to 45%. Sequenced material: blood. The receptors were gathered from a man aged 55-75 years in good health.

This sequence joins TRBV3-1 and TRBJ2-1; no reliable D call. The V and J ends lost 3 bases and 6 bases respectively, with 12 bases between them. The CDR3 spans 14 residues. The germline V gene has CDR1 LGHDT and CDR2 YNNKEL (reference sequence). CDR3 in amino acids: CASSQVRLGNEQFF. CDR3 in DNA: TGTGCCAGCAGCCAGGTCCGGCTGGGCAATGAGCAGTTCTTC.

The V call is TRBV6-1, the J call TRBJ2-1; TRBD2 agrees at 14 bases. V gave up 6 bases and J gave up 0 bases; unmatched junction bases: 13. Germline lookup yields CDR1 MNHNS and CDR2 SASEGT. The CDR3 loop spans 20 amino acids. The CDR3 spells CASRRTRGLAGDSSYNEQFF. CDR3 nucleotide sequence: TGTGCCAGCAGGAGAACCCGGGGACTAGCGGGGGATAGCTCCTACAATGAGCAGTTCTTC.

The chain combines TRBV20-1 with TRBJ1-2; 7 nucleotides agree with TRBD1. Germline V gives CDR1 DFQATT, CDR2 SNEGSKA (reference sequence). The CDR3 spans 14 residues. Trimming cost V 6 bases and J 8 bases; bases outside gene matches: 15. The CDR3 DNA follows: TGCAGTGCGCAGAGGGCAGGGGGTGGAGGAGGCTACACCTTC. Translated, it gives CSAQRAGGGGGYTF.

Only one count was recorded for this clonotype. The CDR3 spells CASNIGGVAGGLNEQFF. As DNA, the CDR3 is TGCGCCAGCAACATTGGGGGAGTAGCGGGGGGGCTGAATGAGCAGTTCTTC. The chain links TRBV5-1 to TRBJ2-1, with 11 bases matching TRBD2. V shed 6 bases, J shed 7 bases, and the junction held 15 bases outside the gene matches. The CDR3 consists of 17 residues. The germline V gene has CDR1 SGHRS and CDR2 YFSETQ.

The V gene is TRBV4-1, the J gene TRBJ2-5; no firm D call. Germline CDR1 and CDR2: MGHRA and YSYEKL. The CDR3 has 15 amino acids. Between the trimmed V and J ends, which lost 1 base and 2 bases, there was a span of 11 bases. CDR3 in amino acids: CASSQGQRPQETQYF. The CDR3 DNA is TGCGCCAGCAGCCAAGGGCAGCGACCTCAAGAGACCCAGTACTTC.

The chain has TRBV7-2 and TRBJ1-5; 8 bases fit TRBD1. The CDR3 is 14 residues long. Germline V gene sequence: CDR1 SGHTA, CDR2 FQGNSA. V lost 6 bases to trimming and J lost 6 bases; unmatched junction nucleotides: 7. The CDR3 reads CASSPGGTSQPQHF. The CDR3 DNA sequence: TGTGCCAGCAGTCCAGGGGGCACGAGTCAGCCCCAGCATTTT.

The V call is TRBV3-1, the J call TRBJ2-4, with D possibly matching TRBD1 (6 bases). TRBJ2-7 matches the DNA end more closely, so the J call is doubtful. The CDR3 is made up of 12 amino acids. Germline V gene sequence: CDR1 LGHDT, CDR2 YNNKEL (reference sequence). The CDR3 loop reads CASRIGQSEQYF. Here the CDR3 DNA reads TGTGCCAGCAGAATAGGACAGTCCGAGCAGTACTTC.

With respect to this clonotype: The junction does not match germline at one end; this may be a read error. This sequence joins TRBV9 and TRBJ2-1; D unresolved. The J call could be wrong; TRBJ2-7 is a better fit for the DNA end. The germline gives CDR1 SGDLS, CDR2 YYNGEE. This CDR3 spans 14 amino acids. In DNA, the CDR3 is TGCGCCAGCAGCGTATGGGCAGACGCCTACGAGCAGTACTTC. This encodes CASSVWADAYEQYF.

The chain carries TRBV5-1 and TRBJ2-7; D gene unclear. Germline CDR1 and CDR2: SGHRS and YFSETQ. This CDR3 is 15 amino acids long. V gave up 1 base and J gave up 0 bases, with 11 bases separating them. Written as DNA, the CDR3 is TGCGCCAGCAGCTTGCAATCTGGAGCCTCCTACGAGCAGTACTTC. Translated, it gives CASSLQSGASYEQYF. Using reference TRBV5-1 and TRBJ2-7 for the parts outside the CDR3, the full variable domain is KAGVTQTPRYLIKTRGQQVTLSCSPISGHRSVSWYQQTPGQGLQFLFEYFSETQRNKGNFPGRFSGRQFSNSRSEMNVSTLELGDSALYLCASSLQSGASYEQYFGPGTRLTVT.

The genes are TRBV12-3 or TRBV12-4 and TRBJ2-3; the match to TRBD1 covers 9 bases. The CDR3 covers 15 residues. V lost 3 bases, J lost 1 base, and 2 bases stayed unmatched. The DNA of the CDR3 is TGTGCCAGCAGTTTCAGGACAGGGGGCACAGATACGCAGTATTTT. This gives the protein CASSFRTGGTDTQYF.

There are many counts of this clonotype. V is TRBV2 and J is TRBJ2-1; perhaps TRBD2 as D (5 bases). CDR3 length: 14 residues. V gave up 8 bases and J gave up 2 bases, with 13 bases separating them. CDR1 is SNHLY and CDR2 is FYNNEI in the germline V gene. CDR3 protein: CASSGIGTYNEQFF. The CDR3 nucleotides are TGTGCCAGCTCCGGGATTGGCACCTACAATGAGCAGTTCTTC.

Worth noting for this clonotype: Being one base from a much bigger clone, this may be a read error. The J gene is TRBJ2-5, the V gene TRBV2; perhaps TRBD2 as D (5 bases). Germline lookup yields CDR1 SNHLY and CDR2 FYNNEI. The CDR3 is 13 residues long. The V and J ends lost 4 bases and 5 bases respectively, with 11 bases between them. The CDR3 spells CASSAERVETQYF. DNA of the CDR3: TGTGCCAGCAGTGCGGAGAGGGTTGAGACCCAGTACTTC. The full variable domain, completed using reference TRBV2 and TRBJ2-5, is EPEVTQTPSHQVTQMGQEVILRCVPISNHLYFYWYRQILGQKVEFLVSFYNNEISEKSEIFDDQFSVERPDGSNFTLKIRSTKLEDSAMYFCASSAERVETQYFGPGTRLLVL.

V usage is TRBV6-5 and J usage is TRBJ2-1; possibly TRBD1 or TRBD2 for D (6 bases each). Trimming left V 7 bases short and J 11 bases short, with 21 bases between. The germline V gene has CDR1 MNHEY and CDR2 SVGAGI. This CDR3 has 14 amino acids. The CDR3 DNA follows: TGTGCCAGCACCGATACGGGACCCCGGGGGCAGCAGTTCTTC. This translates into CASTDTGPRGQQFF.

The rearrangement joins TRBV28 to TRBJ2-4, with TRBD1 identical over 7 bases. Germline V CDR1 and CDR2: MDHEN, SYDVKM. V lost 6 bases, J lost 0 bases, and 2 bases stayed unmatched. The CDR3 has 14 residues. The CDR3 reads CASRTGVAKNIQYF. CDR3 coding DNA: TGTGCCAGCAGAACAGGGGTAGCCAAAAACATTCAGTACTTC.

This clonotype was recorded once. The chain uses TRBV12-3 or TRBV12-4 and TRBJ1-1; maybe TRBD1 (5 bases). CDR3 size: 15 residues. V lost 3 bases and J 4 bases, leaving 15 bases between the germline ends. Written as DNA, the CDR3 is TGTGCCAGCAGTTTTGGGGGGGTAGGGGTCACTGAAGCTTTCTTT. Amino acid sequence: CASSFGGVGVTEAFF.

This chain's CDR3 is CSVLELQETQYF. As DNA, the CDR3 is TGCAGTGTTCTGGAGCTTCAAGAGACCCAGTACTTC. The V and J genes are TRBV20-1 and TRBJ2-5, with D unresolved. CDR1 DFQATT and CDR2 SNEGSKA come from the germline V gene (reference sequence). V was trimmed by 7 bases and J by 2 bases, leaving 11 bases between them. The CDR3 sequence is 12 residues long.

The CDR3 protein is CASSQDRRTGYGYTF. For the CDR3, the DNA is TGTGCCAGCAGCCAAGATAGGAGGACAGGTTATGGCTACACCTTC. The V call is TRBV14, the J call TRBJ1-2; 7 bases agree with TRBD1. Germline CDR1 is SGHDN and CDR2 is FVKESK. CDR3 size: 15 residues. Trimming at V came to 0 bases and at J to 5 bases, leaving 6 bases not matched to a gene.

This clonotype was counted only a few times. V gene TRBV4-1 combines with J gene TRBJ1-1, with D possibly matching TRBD1 (5 bases). The germline V and J ends were trimmed by 4 bases and 1 base, with 16 bases remaining between them. The CDR3 is 16 amino acids. CDR1 is MGHRA, CDR2 YSYEKL, per germline. The CDR3 protein is CASSRGFLGENTEAFF. CDR3 nucleotides: TGCGCCAGCAGCCGAGGCTTTTTAGGGGAGAACACTGAAGCTTTCTTT.

This clonotype has a handful of counts. The genes are TRBV5-1 and TRBJ1-1, with D unclear. V was clipped by 0 bases and J by 1 base, with 13 bases between them. Germline V gives CDR1 SGHRS, CDR2 YFSETQ. The CDR3 has 16 residues. CDR3 amino acids: CASSLAPPTQNTEAFF. In nucleotides, the CDR3 is TGCGCCAGCAGCTTGGCCCCTCCGACTCAGAACACTGAAGCTTTCTTT.

This chain uses TRBV2 with TRBJ1-2; possibly TRBD1 for D (5 bases). V lost 7 bases and J 8 bases, leaving 14 bases between the germline ends. Germline V lookup: CDR1 SNHLY, CDR2 FYNNEI. The CDR3 spans 12 residues. This CDR3 reads CASIWDVYGYTF. DNA of the CDR3: TGTGCCAGCATTTGGGACGTCTACGGCTACACCTTC.

This clonotype was picked up a small number of times. The genes are TRBV6-1 and TRBJ2-7; no definite D call. Trimming took off 1 base at V and 1 base at J, with 5 bases between the two ends. The CDR3 extends over 13 amino acids. The germline V gene encodes CDR1 MNHNS and CDR2 SASEGT. In DNA form, the CDR3 reads TGTGCCAGCAGTGAAGAGGGTTCCTACGAGCAGTACTTC. Translated, it gives CASSEEGSYEQYF.

The chain joins TRBV5-1 to TRBJ2-1, with 10 bases aligning to TRBD2. This CDR3 region has 16 residues. Germline V gives CDR1 SGHRS, CDR2 YFSETQ. Germline trimming cut 5 bases from V and 8 bases from J; bases unmatched to any gene: 13. CDR3 protein: CASSPGLAVFSDEQFF. The DNA for the CDR3 is TGCGCCAGCAGTCCCGGACTAGCGGTGTTTAGCGATGAGCAGTTCTTC.

In nucleotides, the CDR3 is TGTGCCAGCAGCTTAGCGGGACAGGGGGGAATAAACATTCAGTACTTC. This sequence encodes CASSLAGQGGINIQYF. The rearrangement uses TRBV13 and TRBJ2-4; TRBD1 matches 11 bases. Germline V CDR1 and CDR2: PRHDT, FYEKMQ (reference sequence). V dropped 1 base and J dropped 6; count of bases not matched to a gene: 5. The CDR3 is 16 amino acids. Looking up the rest from reference TRBV13 and TRBJ2-4 gives the full variable domain: AAGVIQSPRHLIKEKRETATLKCYPIPRHDTVYWYQQGPGQDPQFLISFYEKMQSDKGSIPDRFSAQQFSDYHSELNMSSLELGDSALYFCASSLAGQGGINIQYFGAGTRLSVL.

The CDR3 loop is CASSEAPAVTLHF. The CDR3, as DNA: TGTGCCAGCAGTGAAGCCCCGGCAGTAACCCTCCACTTT. The chain has TRBV2 and TRBJ1-6; D is unresolved. Germline loops: CDR1 SNHLY, CDR2 FYNNEI. V dropped 0 bases and J dropped 14 bases, with 11 bases sitting between them. The CDR3 runs to 13 residues.

This clonotype occurred a few times. The gene calls are TRBV9 and TRBJ1-2; D is possibly TRBD1 (5 bases). Germline values: CDR1 SGDLS, CDR2 YYNGEE. Trimming took 0 bases from V and 5 from J, leaving 17 bases between them. The length of the CDR3 is 16 residues. This CDR3 is CASSVGWAGRTYGYTF. The CDR3, as DNA: TGTGCCAGCAGCGTAGGCTGGGCGGGACGGACTTATGGCTACACCTTC.

CDR3 residues: CASSQISGTYNEQFF. DNA of the CDR3: TGTGCCAGCAGCCAAATAAGCGGGACCTACAATGAGCAGTTCTTC. This rearrangement joins TRBV3-1 to TRBJ2-1, with 7 bases aligning to TRBD2. Germline trimming cut 2 bases from V and 2 bases from J; bases unmatched to any gene: 3. Per germline, CDR1 LGHDT and CDR2 YNNKEL (reference sequence). The CDR3 covers 15 residues.

This clonotype was picked up one time. The V and J genes are TRBV20-1 and TRBJ2-1, with D tentatively TRBD1 or TRBD2 (5 bases each). Germline V gene lookup returns CDR1 DFQATT and CDR2 SNEGSKA (reference sequence). The CDR3 is made up of 13 amino acids. V was shortened by 6 bases and J by 4 bases, with 13 bases between the two germline ends. CDR3 loop: CSAGDLPYNEQFF. The CDR3 nucleotides read TGCAGTGCCGGGGACCTCCCGTACAATGAGCAGTTCTTC.

This chain uses TRBV6-5 with TRBJ1-2; D gene unclear. Trimming pared 2 bases from V and 2 bases from J, leaving 9 bases between. The V gene's germline CDR1 is MNHEY and CDR2 SVGAGI. The CDR3 totals 14 residues. CDR3 sequence (DNA): TGTGCCAGCAGTTACGCCGACACCAACTATGGCTACACCTTC. Protein product: CASSYADTNYGYTF.